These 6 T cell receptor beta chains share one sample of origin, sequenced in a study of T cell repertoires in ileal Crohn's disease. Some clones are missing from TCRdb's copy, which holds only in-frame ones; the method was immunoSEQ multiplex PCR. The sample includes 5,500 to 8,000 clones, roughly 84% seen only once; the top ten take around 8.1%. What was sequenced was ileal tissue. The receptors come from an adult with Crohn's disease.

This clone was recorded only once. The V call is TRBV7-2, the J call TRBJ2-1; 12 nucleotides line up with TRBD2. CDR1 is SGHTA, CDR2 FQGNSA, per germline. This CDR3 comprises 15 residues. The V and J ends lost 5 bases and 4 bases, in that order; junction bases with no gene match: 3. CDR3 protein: CASSGLAGTYNEQFF. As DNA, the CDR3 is TGTGCCAGCAGCGGACTAGCGGGAACTTACAATGAGCAGTTCTTC. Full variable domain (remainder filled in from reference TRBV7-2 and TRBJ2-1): GAGVSQSPSNKVTEKGKDVELRCDPISGHTALYWYRQSLGQGLEFLIYFQGNSAPDKSGLPSDRFSAERTGGSVSTLTIQRTQQEDSAVYLCASSGLAGTYNEQFFGPGTRLTVL.

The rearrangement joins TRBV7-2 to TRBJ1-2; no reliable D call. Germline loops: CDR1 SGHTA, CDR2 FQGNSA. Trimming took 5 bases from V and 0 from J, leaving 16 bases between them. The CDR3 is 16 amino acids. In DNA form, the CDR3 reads TGTGCCAGCAGCGTCATTTCCGGGGTTCCTAACTATGGCTACACCTTC. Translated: CASSVISGVPNYGYTF.

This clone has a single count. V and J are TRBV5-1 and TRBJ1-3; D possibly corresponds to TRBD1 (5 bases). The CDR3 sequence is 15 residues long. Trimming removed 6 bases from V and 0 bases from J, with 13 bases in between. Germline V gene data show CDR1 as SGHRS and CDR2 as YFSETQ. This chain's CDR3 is CASMIGGNSGNTIYF. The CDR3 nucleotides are TGCGCCAGCATGATCGGGGGGAACTCTGGAAACACCATATATTTT.

CDR3 sequence reads: CASSQEREKLFF. The CDR3 region has the DNA TGTGCCAGCAGCCAAGAGAGGGAAAAACTGTTTTTT. The chain is built from TRBV4-2 and TRBJ1-4, with D uncertain. The CDR3 sequence is 12 residues long. Germline loops: CDR1 LGHNA, CDR2 YNFKEQ. V lost 0 bases and J 8 bases, leaving 4 bases between the germline ends.

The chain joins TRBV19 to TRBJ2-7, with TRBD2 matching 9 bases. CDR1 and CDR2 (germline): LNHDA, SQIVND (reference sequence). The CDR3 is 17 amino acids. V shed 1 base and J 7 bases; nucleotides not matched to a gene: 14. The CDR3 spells CASSIVPSGTFPVEQYF. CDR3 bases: TGTGCCAGTAGTATAGTACCTAGCGGGACCTTTCCGGTAGAGCAGTACTTC.

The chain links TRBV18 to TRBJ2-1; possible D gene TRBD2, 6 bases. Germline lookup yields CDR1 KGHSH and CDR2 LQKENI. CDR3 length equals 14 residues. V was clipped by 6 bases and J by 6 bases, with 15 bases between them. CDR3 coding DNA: TGTGCCAGCTCCCGCCGGGGAGGAAGCAATGAGCAGTTCTTC. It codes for CASSRRGGSNEQFF. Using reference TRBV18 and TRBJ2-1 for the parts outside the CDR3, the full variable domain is NAGVMQNPRHLVRRRGQEARLRCSPMKGHSHVYWYRQLPEEGLKFMVYLQKENIIDESGMPKERFSAEFPKEGPSILRIQQVVRGDSAAYFCASSRRGGSNEQFFGPGTRLTVL.